The 23 T cell receptor beta chains below come from one sample, sequenced in a study of cytomegalovirus exposure and HLA in healthy donors. TCRdb keeps only in-frame clones here, not all; method: immunoSEQ multiplex PCR. The sample lists fewer than 250,000 clones, over 80% occurring once. Material for sequencing was PBMCs. The receptors derive from a young woman in good health and CMV-seronegative.

The rearrangement uses TRBV5-1 and TRBJ2-3; TRBD2 aligns across 10 bases. Germline CDR1 reads SGHRS; CDR2 reads YFSETQ. The CDR3 extends over 17 amino acids. J lost 8 bases, V lost 2 bases, and 14 bases had no gene match. In nucleotides, the CDR3 is TGCGCCAGCAGCTTCCTAATAGGGACTAGCGAGCTAGTTACGCAGTATTTT. It specifies CASSFLIGTSELVTQYF.

The chain has TRBV7-2 and TRBJ2-1, with D possibly matching TRBD2 (5 bases). The V end lost 4 bases, the J end lost 10 bases, and 11 bases lay between the germline ends. The germline V gene has CDR1 SGHTA and CDR2 FQGNSA. The length of the CDR3 is 12 residues. CDR3 sequence: CASSSLDWEQFF. CDR3 bases: TGTGCCAGCAGCTCACTAGATTGGGAGCAGTTCTTC.

J is TRBJ1-1 and V is TRBV9; D is possibly TRBD1 (5 bases). The V end lost 0 bases, the J end lost 0 bases, and 9 bases lay between the germline ends. This CDR3 contains 15 residues. The V gene's germline CDR1 is SGDLS and CDR2 YYNGEE. CDR3 residues: CASSVEEGMNTEAFF. CDR3 nucleotides: TGTGCCAGCAGCGTAGAGGAGGGGATGAACACTGAAGCTTTCTTT. Full variable domain (remainder filled in from reference TRBV9 and TRBJ1-1): DSGVTQTPKHLITATGQRVTLRCSPRSGDLSVYWYQQSLDQGLQFLIQYYNGEERAKGNILERFSAQQFPDLHSELNLSSLELGDSALYFCASSVEEGMNTEAFFGQGTRLTVV.

The chain couples TRBV30 to TRBJ2-1; perhaps D is TRBD1 or TRBD2 (5 bases each). Trimming removed 4 bases from V and 7 bases from J, with 14 bases in between. CDR3 length: 13 amino acids. Per the germline V gene, CDR1 is GTSNPN and CDR2 is SVGIG (reference sequence). CDR3 bases: TGTGCCTGGATCCCCGTCGGGGCGAATGAGCAGTTCTTC. Its translation is CAWIPVGANEQFF.

This clone was seen once. This chain links TRBV6-5 with TRBJ1-1, with D unclear. The V and J ends lost 6 bases and 3 bases respectively, with 8 bases between them. The CDR3 sequence is 12 residues long. The germline gives CDR1 MNHEY, CDR2 SVGAGI. CDR3 protein: CASRAWDTEAFF. CDR3 nucleotide sequence: TGTGCCAGCAGGGCTTGGGACACTGAAGCTTTCTTT.

The chain carries TRBV5-1 and TRBJ2-6, with 8 bases fitting TRBD1. From germline, CDR1 is SGHRS and CDR2 YFSETQ. The CDR3 runs to 15 residues. V lost 5 bases to trimming and J lost 2 bases; unmatched junction nucleotides: 3. In DNA form, the CDR3 reads TGCGCCAGCAGTGGACAGGGAACTGGGGCCAACGTCCTGACTTTC. Encoded protein: CASSGQGTGANVLTF.

The chain recombines TRBV30 with TRBJ2-1, with a weak D call TRBD1 (5 bases). Germline values: CDR1 GTSNPN, CDR2 SVGIG (reference sequence). CDR3 length: 13 amino acids. Between the trimmed V and J ends, which lost 4 bases and 3 bases, there was a span of 10 bases. CDR3 protein: CAWTRAIYNEQFF. The DNA for the CDR3 is TGTGCCTGGACCAGGGCCATCTACAATGAGCAGTTCTTC. The entire variable domain, with the rest obtained from reference TRBV30 and TRBJ2-1, is as follows: SQTIHQWPATLVQPVGSPLSLECTVEGTSNPNLYWYRQAAGRGLQLLFYSVGIGQISSEVPQNLSASRPQDRQFILSSKKLLLSDSGFYLCAWTRAIYNEQFFGPGTRLTVL.

The rearrangement joins TRBV18 to TRBJ2-7, with 13 bases aligning to TRBD2. V shed 3 bases and J 7 bases; nucleotides not matched to a gene: 9. Germline V CDR1 and CDR2: KGHSH, LQKENI. The CDR3 totals 16 residues. CDR3: CASSPRTSGGSWEQYF. The DNA for the CDR3 is TGTGCCAGCTCACCGAGGACTAGCGGGGGCTCGTGGGAGCAGTACTTC. Drawing the rest from reference TRBV18 and TRBJ2-7, the complete variable domain is NAGVMQNPRHLVRRRGQEARLRCSPMKGHSHVYWYRQLPEEGLKFMVYLQKENIIDESGMPKERFSAEFPKEGPSILRIQQVVRGDSAAYFCASSPRTSGGSWEQYFGPGTRLTVT.

The gene calls are TRBV6-1 and TRBJ1-1; 9 bases are shared with TRBD1. The CDR3 spans 14 residues. The germline V gene encodes CDR1 MNHNS and CDR2 SASEGT. J was trimmed by 5 bases and V by 10 bases; bases with no gene match: 11. The CDR3 bases are TGTGCCACGACCGGGACAGGGAGGGGAACTGAAGCTTTCTTT. It codes for CATTGTGRGTEAFF.

The chain has TRBV28 and TRBJ1-1; D call uncertain. V gave up 6 bases and J gave up 1 base, with 12 bases separating them. The CDR3 extends over 14 amino acids. Germline loops: CDR1 MDHEN, CDR2 SYDVKM. The CDR3 here is CASSLHQKNTEAFF. CDR3 sequence (DNA): TGTGCCAGCAGCCTCCACCAGAAGAACACTGAAGCTTTCTTT.

The chain links TRBV5-1 to TRBJ1-2, with D maybe TRBD1 (5 bases). The V end lost 0 bases, the J end lost 8 bases, and 11 bases lay between the germline ends. The CDR3 totals 13 residues. Germline V gene data show CDR1 as SGHRS and CDR2 as YFSETQ. CDR3 sequence: CASSLAGSGGYTF. As DNA, the CDR3 is TGCGCCAGCAGCTTGGCTGGGTCAGGGGGCTACACCTTC. The full variable domain, with the rest looked up from reference TRBV5-1 and TRBJ1-2, is KAGVTQTPRYLIKTRGQQVTLSCSPISGHRSVSWYQQTPGQGLQFLFEYFSETQRNKGNFPGRFSGRQFSNSRSEMNVSTLELGDSALYLCASSLAGSGGYTFGSGTRLTVV.

The rearrangement joins TRBV5-1 to TRBJ1-1, with TRBD1 as a possible D gene (6 bases). With 5 bases removed from V and 4 bases from J, the gap between germline ends came to 9 bases. The CDR3 sequence is 12 residues long. Germline V gene data show CDR1 as SGHRS and CDR2 as YFSETQ. The CDR3 is CASRAGVTEAFF. The CDR3 DNA follows: TGCGCCAGCAGGGCAGGGGTCACTGAAGCTTTCTTT.

The chain uses TRBV27 and TRBJ2-7; TRBD2 aligns across 8 bases. Germline values: CDR1 MNHEY, CDR2 SMNVEV (reference sequence). Unmatched junction bases numbered 17, after V lost 3 bases and J lost 1 base. The CDR3 totals 19 residues. CDR3 nucleotides: TGTGCCAGCAGTTTGAGGATTCGGCTAGCGGGTAGGTATTCCTACGAGCAGTACTTC. Protein product: CASSLRIRLAGRYSYEQYF.

The chain couples TRBV5-8 to TRBJ1-3, with D unresolved. CDR3 size: 15 residues. Germline V lookup: CDR1 SGHTS, CDR2 YDEGEE. Trimming took 0 bases from V and 0 from J, leaving 7 bases between them. CDR3 amino acids: CASSLAWSSGNTIYF. CDR3 DNA: TGTGCCAGCAGCTTGGCCTGGAGCTCTGGAAACACCATATATTTT.

The chain links TRBV6-1 to TRBJ2-2; 9 bases are shared with TRBD2. Germline lookup yields CDR1 MNHNS and CDR2 SASEGT. This CDR3 spans 15 amino acids. After removal of 4 bases from V and 7 bases from J, the junction contained 7 bases not matched to a gene. The CDR3 coding sequence is TGTGCCAGCAGTGCCTTAGCGGGAGTGGGCGGGGAGCTGTTTTTT. This codes for CASSALAGVGGELFF.

V and J are TRBV5-6 and TRBJ2-2, with D perhaps assigned TRBD1 or TRBD2 (5 bases each). Trimming cost V 0 bases and J 0 bases, with 12 bases left between them. CDR1 is SGHDT, CDR2 YYEEEE, per germline. The CDR3 has 17 amino acids. DNA of the CDR3: TGTGCCAGCAGCTTGGTAGGGACCCTTGCGAACACCGGGGAGCTGTTTTTT. It is translated as CASSLVGTLANTGELFF.

CDR3 region: CASSRALSSYEQYF. The CDR3 nucleotides read TGTGCCAGCAGTCGCGCATTAAGCTCCTACGAGCAGTACTTC. The rearrangement uses TRBV6-5 and TRBJ2-7; no reliable D call. The germline V gene encodes CDR1 MNHEY and CDR2 SVGAGI. This CDR3 is 14 amino acids long. The germline V and J ends were trimmed by 5 bases and 0 bases, with 11 bases remaining between them.

This chain joins TRBV6-5 and TRBJ1-2; D not certain. The CDR3 runs 14 residues. Germline V gene lookup returns CDR1 MNHEY and CDR2 SVGAGI. The V and J ends lost 0 bases and 7 bases respectively, with 12 bases between them. The CDR3 region is CASSYSGRSTGYTF. CDR3 coding DNA: TGTGCCAGCAGTTACTCGGGCAGGAGCACTGGCTACACCTTC.

The V and J genes are TRBV7-2 and TRBJ2-2; D is undetermined. This CDR3 comprises 18 residues. Trimming left V 1 base short and J 3 bases short, with 18 bases between. Germline CDR1 is SGHTA and CDR2 is FQGNSA. CDR3 sequence reads: CASSLEFLGLGDTGELFF. The CDR3 nucleotides are TGTGCCAGCAGCTTAGAGTTTCTTGGGTTGGGCGACACCGGGGAGCTGTTTTTT.

This clone was seen a single time. The chain carries TRBV15 and TRBJ2-7; 7 bases agree with TRBD1. This CDR3 spans 15 amino acids. J lost 0 bases, V lost 3 bases, and 5 bases had no gene match. The germline V gene encodes CDR1 LNHNV and CDR2 YYDKDF (reference sequence). CDR3 amino acids: CATSRGQGDSYEQYF. CDR3 bases: TGTGCCACCAGCAGGGGCCAGGGGGACTCCTACGAGCAGTACTTC.

The chain links TRBV5-1 to TRBJ2-1, with a tentative D call TRBD1 (6 bases). V gave up 7 bases and J gave up 4 bases, with 9 bases separating them. Germline CDR1 reads SGHRS; CDR2 reads YFSETQ. The CDR3 runs 12 residues. The CDR3 DNA is TGCGCCAGCGGGGGACAATACAATGAGCAGTTCTTC. Its protein product is CASGGQYNEQFF.

The CDR3 sequence is CASSPSSYEQYF. DNA for the CDR3: TGTGCCAGCAGTCCCAGCTCCTACGAGCAGTACTTC. The chain is built from TRBV2 and TRBJ2-7; D ambiguous. V shed 5 bases and J shed 0 bases, with 5 bases lying between them. Germline V lookup: CDR1 SNHLY, CDR2 FYNNEI. CDR3 length: 12 residues.

This clone has a handful of counts. V gene TRBV27 combines with J gene TRBJ2-3, with 9 bases fitting TRBD2. The CDR3 is 16 amino acids. Germline-derived CDR1 and CDR2 are MNHEY and SMNVEV (reference sequence). V lost 5 bases and J lost 2; bases outside the gene matches: 8. The CDR3: CASSPLAGLATDTQYF. Written as DNA, the CDR3 is TGTGCCAGCAGTCCCCTAGCGGGGCTAGCCACAGATACGCAGTATTTT.